These 3 T cell receptor beta chains were all obtained from the same sample, sequenced in a study of T cells after yellow fever vaccination. TCRdb reprocessed the 5' RACE reads with MiXCR, giving one entry per CDR3 protein. The sample has roughly 310,000 distinct CDR3 sequences; 8.7% are singletons. Specimen: PBMCs, collected on the day of the first yellow fever vaccination. Receptors were obtained from a man aged 18 to 29 who received the YFV17D yellow fever vaccine.

In this sample, this clonotype turned up a few times. The chain recombines TRBV7-8 with TRBJ2-1; D tentatively fits TRBD1 or TRBD2 (5 bases each). Trimming stripped 0 bases from V and 5 bases from J, with 8 bases between. The CDR3 totals 14 residues. Germline V gene lookup returns CDR1 SGHVS and CDR2 FQNEAQ. The CDR3 sequence: CASSLARGDNEQFF. CDR3 DNA: TGTGCCAGCAGCTTAGCGCGAGGGGACAATGAGCAGTTCTTC.

The sample holds many counts of this clonotype. The V and J genes are TRBV12-3 or TRBV12-4 and TRBJ2-1; 11 nucleotides agree with TRBD2. V was pared by 4 bases and J by 5 bases, with 7 bases of the junction left unmatched. CDR3 size: 16 residues. CDR3 bases: TGTGCCAGCAGTTGGGGACTAGCGGCACCTCACAATGAGCAGTTCTTC. It is translated as CASSWGLAAPHNEQFF.

This clonotype was picked up a small number of times. This rearrangement joins TRBV12-3 or TRBV12-4 to TRBJ1-6; D unresolved. The length of the CDR3 is 16 residues. Trimming pared 3 bases from V and 8 bases from J, leaving 17 bases between. Here the CDR3 reads CASSFGRRKADSPLHF. The CDR3 nucleotides read TGTGCCAGCAGTTTTGGGCGGCGAAAAGCAGATTCACCCCTCCACTTT.